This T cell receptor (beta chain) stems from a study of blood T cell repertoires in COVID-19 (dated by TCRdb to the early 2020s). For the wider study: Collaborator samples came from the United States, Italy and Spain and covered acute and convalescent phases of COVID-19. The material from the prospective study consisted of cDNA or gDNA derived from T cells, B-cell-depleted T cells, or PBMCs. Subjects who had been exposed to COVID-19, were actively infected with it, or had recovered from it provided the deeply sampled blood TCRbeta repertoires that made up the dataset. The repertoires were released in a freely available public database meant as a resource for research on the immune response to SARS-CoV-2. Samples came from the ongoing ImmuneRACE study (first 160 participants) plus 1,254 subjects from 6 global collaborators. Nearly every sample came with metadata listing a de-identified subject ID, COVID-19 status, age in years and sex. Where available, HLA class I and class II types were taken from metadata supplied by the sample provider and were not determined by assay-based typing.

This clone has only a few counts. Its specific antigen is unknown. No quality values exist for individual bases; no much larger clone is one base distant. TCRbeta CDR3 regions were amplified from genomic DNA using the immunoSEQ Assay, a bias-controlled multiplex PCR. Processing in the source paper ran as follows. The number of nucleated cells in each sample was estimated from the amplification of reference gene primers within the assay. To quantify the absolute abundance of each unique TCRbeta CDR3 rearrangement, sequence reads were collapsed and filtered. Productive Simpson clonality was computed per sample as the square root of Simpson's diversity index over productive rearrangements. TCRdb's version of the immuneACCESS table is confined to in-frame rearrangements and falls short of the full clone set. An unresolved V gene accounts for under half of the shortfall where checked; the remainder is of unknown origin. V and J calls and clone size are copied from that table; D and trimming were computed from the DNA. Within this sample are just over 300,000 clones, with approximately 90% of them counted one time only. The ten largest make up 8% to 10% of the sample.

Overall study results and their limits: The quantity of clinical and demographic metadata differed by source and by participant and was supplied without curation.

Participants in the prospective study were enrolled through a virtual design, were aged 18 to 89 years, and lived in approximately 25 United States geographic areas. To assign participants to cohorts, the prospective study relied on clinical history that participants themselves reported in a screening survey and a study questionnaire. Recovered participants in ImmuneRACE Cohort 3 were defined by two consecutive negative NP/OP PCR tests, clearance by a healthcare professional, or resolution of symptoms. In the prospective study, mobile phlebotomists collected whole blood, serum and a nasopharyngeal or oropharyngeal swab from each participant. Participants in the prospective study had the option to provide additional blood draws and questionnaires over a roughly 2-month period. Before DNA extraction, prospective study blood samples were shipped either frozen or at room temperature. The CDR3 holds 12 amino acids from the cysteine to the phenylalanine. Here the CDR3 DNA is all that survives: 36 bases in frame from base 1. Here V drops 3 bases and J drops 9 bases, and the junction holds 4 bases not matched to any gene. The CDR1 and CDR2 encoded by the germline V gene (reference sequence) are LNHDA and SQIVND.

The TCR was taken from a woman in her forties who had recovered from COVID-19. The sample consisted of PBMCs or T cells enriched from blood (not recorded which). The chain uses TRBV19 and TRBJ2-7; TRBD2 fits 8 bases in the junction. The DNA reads TGTGCCAGTAGTATGGGACTAGGAGCGCAGTACTTC. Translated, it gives CASSMGLGAQYF.